This T cell receptor (beta chain) was sequenced during a study of spatial heterogeneity in lung cancer. Points from the study as a whole: The appearance of ubiquitous expanded tumor TCRs in blood was greater at resection than follow-up.

This clonotype was observed at least ten times. The antigen is not known. CDR3 length equals 15 residues. Trimming left V 8 bases short and J 7 bases short, with 18 bases between. Germline V gene sequence: CDR1 SGHAT, CDR2 FQNNGV. Time point: sample taken at primary tumor resection. Unsorted whole RNA from tumor, nontumor lung or frozen PBMC underwent sequencing. Each CDR3 protein is one row after TCRdb ran MiXCR on the 5' RACE reads. The profile shows about 23,000 distinct CDR3 sequences, approximately 4.7% of them singletons. The clonotype was recovered from a male donor with early-stage non-small cell lung cancer. Sequencing used PBMCs, obtained at surgery. This sequence joins TRBV11-2 and TRBJ1-6; unclear D gene. CDR3 in DNA: TGTGCCAGCCGTGGGAGCGGCAGCGAAAATTCACCCCTCCACTTT. Its protein product is CASRGSGSENSPLHF.